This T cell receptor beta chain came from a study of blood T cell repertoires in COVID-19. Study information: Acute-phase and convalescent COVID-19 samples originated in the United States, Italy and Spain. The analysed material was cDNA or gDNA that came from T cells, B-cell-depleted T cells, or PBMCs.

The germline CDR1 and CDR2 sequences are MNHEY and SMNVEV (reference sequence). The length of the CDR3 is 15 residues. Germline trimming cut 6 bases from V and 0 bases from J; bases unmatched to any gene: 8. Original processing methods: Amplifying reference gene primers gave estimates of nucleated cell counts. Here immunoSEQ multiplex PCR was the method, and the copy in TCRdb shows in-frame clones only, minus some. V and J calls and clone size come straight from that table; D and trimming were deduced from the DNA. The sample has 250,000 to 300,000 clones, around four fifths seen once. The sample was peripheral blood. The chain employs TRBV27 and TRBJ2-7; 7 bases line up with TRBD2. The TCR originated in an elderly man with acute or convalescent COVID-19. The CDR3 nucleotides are TGTGCCAGCAGCAGTTACGGCGGGAGCTCCTACGAGCAGTACTTC. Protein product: CASSSYGGSSYEQYF.